These T cell receptor beta chains were read from a single sample in a study of blood T cell repertoires in COVID-19. Sequenced by immunoSEQ multiplex PCR; TCRdb stores in-frame clones only, minus some. The data contain about 440,000 clones, about 90% of them singletons. The sample taken for sequencing was PBMCs or T cells enriched from blood (not recorded which). The receptors stem from a woman under 30 with acute COVID-19. The CDR3 runs from the conserved cysteine through the conserved F or W. D genes are given only for firm matches. For some rows the clone size is stated as once, few or many, or as a class when expanded; others skip it.

TRBD1	TRBV18	-	TRBJ1-2	TGTGCCAGCTCCACGGACAGGGATGGCTACACCTTC	CASSTDRDGYTF
-	TRBV18	-	TRBJ1-5	TGTGCCAGCTCACAAGCAGGGGGCAATCAGCCCCAGCATTTT	CASSQAGGNQPQHF
-	TRBV4-3	-	TRBJ2-7	TGCGCCAGCAGCCTCGGACAGGGCGGGGGCCACGAGCAGTACTTC	CASSLGQGGGHEQYF
-	TRBV10-2	few	TRBJ2-2	TGCGCCAGCAGTGGACAGTCCACCGGGGAGCTGTTTTTT	CASSGQSTGELFF
-	TRBV7-9	-	TRBJ1-3	TGTGCCAGCAGCTTACCAATGGAGCTTAAGCCTGGAAACACCATATATTTT	CASSLPMELKPGNTIYF
-	TRBV3-1/TRBV3-2	-	TRBJ1-3	TGTGCCAGCAGCCAAGCAGTCGGAAACACCATATATTTT	CASSQAVGNTIYF
TRBD2	TRBV6-5	-	TRBJ2-7	TGTGCCAGCAGTCTAGCGGTATCCTACGAGCAGTACTTC	CASSLAVSYEQYF
TRBD1	TRBV4-1	-	TRBJ2-7	TGCGCCAGCAGCCAGCCGGGACAGGGCGGCGAGCAGTACTTC	CASSQPGQGGEQYF
-	TRBV2	-	TRBJ1-2	TGTGCCAGCAGTGAACAGGCAGCTCCTAACTATGGCTACACCTTC	CASSEQAAPNYGYTF
TRBD1	TRBV27	once	TRBJ2-2	TGTGCCAGCAGTTTATCGAGGGGGCCCGGGGAGCTGTTTTTT	CASSLSRGPGELFF
-	TRBV9	-	TRBJ1-3	TGTGCCAGCAGCGTGGAGGATGGCTCTGGAAACACCATATATTTT	CASSVEDGSGNTIYF
TRBD2	TRBV7-6	-	TRBJ2-3	TGTGCCAGCAGCTTAGGACTAGCCCCACCCACAGATACGCAGTATTTT	CASSLGLAPPTDTQYF
-	TRBV12-3/TRBV12-4	-	TRBJ2-1	TGTGCCAGCAGTTTAGGCAGTTACAATGAGCAGTTCTTC	CASSLGSYNEQFF
TRBD1	TRBV5-4	-	TRBJ1-4	TGTGCCAGCAGCTTGGGCGGACAGGGGGATGGAAAACTGTTTTTT	CASSLGGQGDGKLFF
-	TRBV9	-	TRBJ1-2	TGTGCCAGCAGCGAGGGGTCTTTGGGATGGGGATATGGCTACACCTTC	CASSEGSLGWGYGYTF
-	TRBV7-2	-	TRBJ1-5	TGTGCCAGCAGCGCGCTCTTAGGGGCTGCCAGGTTAGGTGATCAGCCCCAGCATTTT	CASSALLGAARLGDQPQHF
-	TRBV4-3	-	TRBJ1-4	TGCGCCAGCAGCCAATTTGCGACAGGCGTCAATGAAAAACTGTTTTTT	CASSQFATGVNEKLFF
TRBD1	TRBV7-9	-	TRBJ1-2	TGTGCCAGCAGCTTAGCGTCGGGACAGGGGAGTCATGGCTACACCTTC	CASSLASGQGSHGYTF
-	TRBV28	-	TRBJ2-7	TGTGCCAGCAGCCGGACTAACCTCTTTGGGCAGTACTTC	CASSRTNLFGQYF
-	TRBV21-1	-	TRBJ1-2	TGTGCCAGCAGCAAATTGCACAGGGAGGGTGGCTACACCTTC	CASSKLHREGGYTF
-	TRBV19	-	TRBJ1-1	TGTGCCAGTAGTATAGTTGGGCGCAGGACTGAAGCTTTCTTT	CASSIVGRRTEAFF
-	TRBV7-9	-	TRBJ1-2	TGTGCCAGCAGCTTAGCAGGGGACACGGGGTACACCTTC	CASSLAGDTGYTF
-	TRBV13	-	TRBJ1-1	TGTGCCAGCACCCTCCAGGGTGAAGCTTTCTTT	CASTLQGEAFF
TRBD1	TRBV18	-	TRBJ2-7	TGTGCCAGCTCAGGCCGGGACAGGGGCGAGCAGTACTTC	CASSGRDRGEQYF
-	TRBV12-5	-	TRBJ2-2	TGTGCTAGTGGTTTGGCCTCAGGGCGGTCCTCCGGGGAGCTGTTTTTT	CASGLASGRSSGELFF
-	TRBV3-1/TRBV3-2	-	TRBJ1-6	TGTGCCAGCAGCCAGGCCGACAGGTATAATTCACCCCTCCACTTT	CASSQADRYNSPLHF